The text below deals with one T cell receptor beta chain. Germline loops: CDR1 SGHNT, CDR2 YYREEE (reference sequence). V trimming: 4 bases; J trimming: 7 bases; junction bases outside the gene matches: 6. The CDR3 extends over 13 amino acids. This sample is part of a study of OX40 agonist ivuxolimab in advanced cancers. Study at large: Antecedent anti-PD-1, anti-PD-L1 or anti-CTLA-4 therapy was permissible, with over 35% having received some.

Sequencing was performed with immunoSEQ multiplex PCR; in TCRdb, only in-frame clones are kept and a portion is missing. The sample lists over 30,000 clones, approximately 89% occurring once. The receptor comes from an adult with an advanced solid tumor such as melanoma, head and neck, liver or kidney cancer. J is TRBJ2-7 and V is TRBV5-4; 9 bases line up with TRBD2. The starting material was CD4+ or CD8+ T cells sorted from blood, obtained in a trial of the OX40 agonist ivuxolimab. CDR3 amino acids: CASSAGLAGEQYF. CDR3 bases: TGTGCCAGCAGCGCGGGGCTAGCGGGAGAGCAGTACTTC.